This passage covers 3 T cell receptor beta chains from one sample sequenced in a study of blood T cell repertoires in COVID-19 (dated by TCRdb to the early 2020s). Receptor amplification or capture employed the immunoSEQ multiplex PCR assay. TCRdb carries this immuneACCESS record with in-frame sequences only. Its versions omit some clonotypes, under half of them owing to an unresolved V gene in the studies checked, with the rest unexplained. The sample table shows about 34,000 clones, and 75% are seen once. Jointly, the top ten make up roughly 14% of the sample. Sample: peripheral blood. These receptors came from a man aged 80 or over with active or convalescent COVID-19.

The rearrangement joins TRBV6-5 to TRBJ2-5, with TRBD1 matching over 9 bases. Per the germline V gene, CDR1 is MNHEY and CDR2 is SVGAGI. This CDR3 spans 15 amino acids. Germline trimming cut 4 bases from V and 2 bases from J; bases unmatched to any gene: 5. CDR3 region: CASSSGQGWQETQYF. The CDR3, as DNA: TGTGCCAGCAGTTCGGGACAGGGCTGGCAAGAGACCCAGTACTTC.

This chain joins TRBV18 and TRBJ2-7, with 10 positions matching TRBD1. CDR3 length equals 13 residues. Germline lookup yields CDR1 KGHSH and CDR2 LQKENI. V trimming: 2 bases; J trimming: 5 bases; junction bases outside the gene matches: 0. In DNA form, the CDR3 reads TGTGCCAGCTCACCAGGGACAGGGGACGAGCAGTACTTC. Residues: CASSPGTGDEQYF.

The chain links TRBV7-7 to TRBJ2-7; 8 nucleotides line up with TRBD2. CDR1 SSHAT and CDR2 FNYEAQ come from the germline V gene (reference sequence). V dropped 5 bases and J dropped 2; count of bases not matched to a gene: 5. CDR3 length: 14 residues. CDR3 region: CASSPTSGAYEQYF. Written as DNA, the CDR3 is TGTGCCAGCAGCCCCACTAGCGGAGCCTACGAGCAGTACTTC.